These 16 T cell receptor beta chains originate from one sample sequenced in a study of a mutant IDH1 vaccine in newly diagnosed glioma. The time point here: week 11, during vaccination. Every vaccine dose comprised 300 ug of mutant IDH1 20-mer peptide plus topical imiquimod. Antigen specificity for these receptors is unknown. TCRdb's table, derived via immunoSEQ multiplex PCR, lists solely in-frame clones and lacks some. The sample shows about 60,000 clones, less than 85% of them seen only once. The starting material was PBMCs, obtained from a glioma patient whose treatment included an IDH1 peptide vaccine. Receptors were obtained from a man aged 25 to 45 with glioma.

This clone was recorded once. The chain employs TRBV6-1 and TRBJ1-2; a weak D match, TRBD1 (6 bases). This CDR3 is 13 amino acids long. CDR1 is MNHNS, CDR2 SASEGT, per germline. With 6 bases removed from V and 6 bases from J, the gap between germline ends came to 14 bases. The CDR3, as DNA: TGTGCCAGCAGCCGCAGGGGATTGGATGGCTACACCTTC. This translates into CASSRRGLDGYTF.

The gene calls are TRBV18 and TRBJ2-7, with 9 bases matching TRBD1. Trimming took 4 bases from V and 1 from J; bases not matched to a gene: 8. Germline V lookup: CDR1 KGHSH, CDR2 LQKENI. The CDR3 length is 16 residues. The CDR3 is CASSQGGTGISYEQYF. CDR3 coding DNA: TGTGCCAGCTCACAAGGAGGGACAGGGATTTCCTACGAGCAGTACTTC.

The chain is built from TRBV28 and TRBJ2-7, with D tentatively TRBD2 (5 bases). Trimming left V 5 bases short and J 3 bases short, with 17 bases between. The CDR3 totals 15 residues. CDR1 and CDR2 (germline): MDHEN, SYDVKM. The CDR3 DNA reads as TGTGCCAGCAGTCCCTCGACGTCGGGATTCTACGAGCAGTACTTC. This translates into CASSPSTSGFYEQYF.

The gene calls are TRBV6-7 and TRBJ2-2, with D perhaps matching TRBD1 (6 bases). TRBV6-7 is annotated as an ORF whose role is uncertain. The CDR3 extends over 13 amino acids. V was trimmed by 10 bases and J by 2 bases, leaving 11 bases between them. CDR3 bases: TGTGCCACCAGGACAGTTAACACCGGGGAGCTGTTTTTT. This codes for CATRTVNTGELFF.

The genes are TRBV19 and TRBJ2-7; 10 nucleotides line up with TRBD2. There are 17 residues in the CDR3. V gave up 5 bases and J gave up 1 base; unmatched junction bases: 11. The germline V gene encodes CDR1 LNHDA and CDR2 SQIVND (reference sequence). The CDR3 DNA follows: TGTGCCAGTAGTCTTCTCGGCCGGACTAGCGGATCCTACGAGCAGTACTTC. Protein: CASSLLGRTSGSYEQYF.

The J gene is TRBJ1-5, the V gene TRBV6-5; D remains ambiguous. CDR3 length: 11 amino acids. Germline CDR1 and CDR2: MNHEY and SVGAGI. The germline V and J ends were trimmed by 9 bases and 6 bases, with 9 bases remaining between them. CDR3 DNA: TGTGCCAGTGCGGACGGTCAGCCCCAGCATTTT. Protein product: CASADGQPQHF.

The chain links TRBV28 to TRBJ1-1; no definite D call. CDR3 length: 12 residues. With 7 bases removed from V and 4 bases from J, the gap between germline ends came to 10 bases. Per germline, CDR1 MDHEN and CDR2 SYDVKM. As DNA, the CDR3 is TGTGCCAGCACCACCTCGAGCACTGAAGCTTTCTTT. This sequence encodes CASTTSSTEAFF.

The chain uses TRBV2 and TRBJ1-2, with D maybe TRBD1 (6 bases). The V and J ends lost 2 bases and 8 bases respectively, with 18 bases between them. Germline CDR1 SNHLY, CDR2 FYNNEI. The CDR3 sequence is 15 residues long. This CDR3 is CASSEIRQGTRGYTF. The CDR3 DNA is TGTGCCAGCAGTGAAATCCGGCAGGGGACGAGGGGCTACACCTTC.

J is TRBJ2-5 and V is TRBV7-9, with a tentative D call TRBD2 (6 bases). CDR3 length: 11 amino acids. Trimming removed 5 bases from V and 11 bases from J, with 12 bases in between. CDR1 and CDR2 from the germline V gene are SEHNR and FQNEAQ (reference sequence). The CDR3 DNA sequence: TGTGCCAGCAGCGCATCGGGGGAGCAGTACTTC. Protein sequence: CASSASGEQYF.

This chain links TRBV7-9 with TRBJ2-6; no reliable D call. The CDR3 is 16 amino acids. Trimming removed 6 bases from V and 2 bases from J, with 14 bases in between. CDR1 SEHNR and CDR2 FQNEAQ come from the germline V gene (reference sequence). For the CDR3, the DNA is TGTGCCAGCAGTGTACTGGGTTCGGCTGGGGCCAACGTCCTGACTTTC. Encoded protein: CASSVLGSAGANVLTF.

J is TRBJ1-6 and V is TRBV7-2; TRBD1 agrees at 8 bases. The CDR3 consists of 15 residues. With 5 bases clipped from V and 10 bases from J, the junction kept 10 bases outside the gene matches. CDR1 is SGHTA and CDR2 is FQGNSA in the germline V gene. The DNA of the CDR3 is TGTGCCAGCAGCCCTCGGACAGGGATTGAATCACCCCTCCACTTT. Amino acids: CASSPRTGIESPLHF. Full variable domain (outside the CDR3, taken from reference TRBV7-2 and TRBJ1-6): GAGVSQSPSNKVTEKGKDVELRCDPISGHTALYWYRQSLGQGLEFLIYFQGNSAPDKSGLPSDRFSAERTGGSVSTLTIQRTQQEDSAVYLCASSPRTGIESPLHFGNGTRLTVT.

The CDR3 loop reads CASGTGLRNTIYF. The CDR3 nucleotides read TGTGCTAGTGGTACGGGGCTTAGAAACACCATATATTTT. J is TRBJ1-3 and V is TRBV12-5; D might be TRBD1 (5 bases). Trimming took 5 bases from V and 5 from J, leaving 10 bases between them. CDR1 is LGHNT, CDR2 FRNRAP, per germline. The CDR3 runs 13 residues.

V is TRBV15 and J is TRBJ1-3; D unclear. Trimming removed 3 bases from V and 0 bases from J, with 9 bases in between. Germline V gene sequence: CDR1 LNHNV, CDR2 YYDKDF (reference sequence). This CDR3 spans 15 amino acids. CDR3 nucleotide sequence: TGTGCCACCAGCAGCGCGCCCCACTCTGGAAACACCATATATTTT. It specifies CATSSAPHSGNTIYF.

The V and J genes are TRBV5-5 and TRBJ2-7; TRBD1 matches 8 bases. CDR3 length equals 14 residues. With V trimmed by 1 base and J by 3 bases, 3 bases remained unmatched. Germline V lookup: CDR1 SGHKS, CDR2 YYEKEE (reference sequence). The CDR3 bases are TGTGCCAGCAGCTTGCACAGGGGGTACTACGAGCAGTACTTC. Its translation is CASSLHRGYYEQYF.

The table lists this clone with a few counts. This chain connects TRBV5-1 to TRBJ2-1; D may correspond to TRBD1 or TRBD2 (5 bases each). The CDR3 totals 12 residues. V was trimmed by 4 bases and J by 9 bases, leaving 11 bases between them. Germline V gene sequence: CDR1 SGHRS, CDR2 YFSETQ. CDR3 sequence reads: CASSRSGTEQFF. CDR3 in DNA: TGCGCCAGCAGCCGATCCGGGACTGAGCAGTTCTTC.

This chain links TRBV7-2 with TRBJ2-5, with D perhaps TRBD1 or TRBD2 (5 bases each). The germline V gene encodes CDR1 SGHTA and CDR2 FQGNSA. This CDR3 region has 15 residues. The ends were cut back, 4 bases at V and 5 bases at J, with 17 bases in the middle. This CDR3 reads CASSSGLPGPETQYF. The CDR3 nucleotides are TGTGCCAGCAGCTCAGGACTCCCGGGACCTGAGACCCAGTACTTC.